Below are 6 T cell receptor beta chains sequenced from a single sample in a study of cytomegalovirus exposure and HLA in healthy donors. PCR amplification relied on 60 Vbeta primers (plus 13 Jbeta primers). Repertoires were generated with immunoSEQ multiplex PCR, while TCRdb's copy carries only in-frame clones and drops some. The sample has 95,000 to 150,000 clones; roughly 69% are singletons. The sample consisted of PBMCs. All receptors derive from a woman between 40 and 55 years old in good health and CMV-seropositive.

CDR3 loop: CASSLRRGDRAQETQYF. CDR3 nucleotide sequence: TGTGCCAGCAGCTTACGGAGGGGGGACAGGGCCCAAGAGACCCAGTACTTC. The chain employs TRBV7-8 and TRBJ2-5; TRBD1 matches at 9 bases. The ends lost 2 bases at V and 1 base at J; junction bases unmatched: 8. Per the germline V gene, CDR1 is SGHVS and CDR2 is FQNEAQ. This CDR3 contains 17 residues.

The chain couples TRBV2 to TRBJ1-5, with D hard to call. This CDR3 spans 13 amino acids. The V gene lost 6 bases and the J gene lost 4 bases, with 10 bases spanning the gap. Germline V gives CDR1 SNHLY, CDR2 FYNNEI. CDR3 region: CASRNQENQPQHF. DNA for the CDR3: TGTGCCAGCAGGAACCAGGAAAATCAGCCCCAGCATTTT.

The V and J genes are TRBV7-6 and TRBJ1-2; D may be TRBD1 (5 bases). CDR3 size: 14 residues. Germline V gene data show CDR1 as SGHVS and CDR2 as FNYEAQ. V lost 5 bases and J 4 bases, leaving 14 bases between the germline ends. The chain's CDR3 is CASSPTQGPYGYTF. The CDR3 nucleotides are TGTGCCAGCAGCCCAACTCAGGGCCCCTATGGCTACACCTTC.

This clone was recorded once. CDR3: CASSVEPGSYYEQYF. In DNA, the CDR3 is TGTGCCAGCAGCGTAGAACCAGGGTCCTACTACGAGCAGTACTTC. This chain connects TRBV9 to TRBJ2-7, with D possibly matching TRBD1 (5 bases). Germline CDR1 reads SGDLS; CDR2 reads YYNGEE. The germline V and J ends were trimmed by 0 bases and 3 bases, with 13 bases remaining between them. The CDR3 spans 15 residues.

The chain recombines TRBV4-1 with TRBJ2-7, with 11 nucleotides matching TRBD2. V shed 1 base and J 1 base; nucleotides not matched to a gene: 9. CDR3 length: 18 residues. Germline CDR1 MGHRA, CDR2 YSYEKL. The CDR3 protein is CASSQVLPSGGTSYEQYF. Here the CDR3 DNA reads TGCGCCAGCAGCCAAGTTCTGCCTAGCGGGGGGACTTCCTACGAGCAGTACTTC.

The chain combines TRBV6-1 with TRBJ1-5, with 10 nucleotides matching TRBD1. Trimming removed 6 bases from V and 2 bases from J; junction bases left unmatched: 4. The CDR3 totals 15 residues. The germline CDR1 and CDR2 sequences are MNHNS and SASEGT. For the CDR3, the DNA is TGTGCCAGCAGGACGACAGGGGGCCGCAATCAGCCCCAGCATTTT. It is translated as CASRTTGGRNQPQHF.